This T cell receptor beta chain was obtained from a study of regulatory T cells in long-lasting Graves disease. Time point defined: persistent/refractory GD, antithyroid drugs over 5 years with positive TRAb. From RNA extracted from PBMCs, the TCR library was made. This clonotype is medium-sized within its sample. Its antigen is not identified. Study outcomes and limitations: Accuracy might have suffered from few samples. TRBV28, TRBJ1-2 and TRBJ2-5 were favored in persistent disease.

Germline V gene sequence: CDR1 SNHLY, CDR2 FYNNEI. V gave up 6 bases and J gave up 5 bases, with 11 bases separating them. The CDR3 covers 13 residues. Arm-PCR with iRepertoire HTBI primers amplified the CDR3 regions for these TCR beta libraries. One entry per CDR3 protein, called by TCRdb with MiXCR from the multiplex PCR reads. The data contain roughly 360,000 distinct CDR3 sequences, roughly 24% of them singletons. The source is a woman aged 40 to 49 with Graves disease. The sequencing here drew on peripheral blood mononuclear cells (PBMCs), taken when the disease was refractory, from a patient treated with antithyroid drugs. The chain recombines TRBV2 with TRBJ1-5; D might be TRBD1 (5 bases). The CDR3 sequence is CASRGREYQPQHF. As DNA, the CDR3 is TGTGCCAGCAGAGGCAGGGAGTATCAGCCCCAGCATTTT.